This T cell receptor (beta chain) was captured by sequencing in a study of human CD8 memory T cell subsets. The CDR3 runs to 14 residues. Germline V gene sequence: CDR1 SGDLS, CDR2 YYNGEE. Study conclusions and caveats: Although both stem-like subsets shared clonotypes with effector memory cells, the stem-like memory and precursor exhausted T cell repertoires overlapped only minimally with each other.

Preparation of the TCR beta libraries relied on UMI-labeled 5' RACE. Each CDR3 protein gets one entry in TCRdb, which reprocessed the 5' RACE reads and gives no DNA. Its table records some 12,000 distinct CDR3 sequences. With respect to this clonotype: Its cognate antigen is unknown.

Sequencing was carried out using CD8+ T cells from PBMCs. This chain joins TRBV9 and TRBJ2-1. This receptor was identified in a human donor in good health. The CDR3 spells CASSGQDSYNEQFF.